The clone carrying this T cell receptor beta chain was counted many times. The sample originates from a study of regulatory T cells in long-lasting Graves disease. Noted time point: newly diagnosed GD, antithyroid drugs for less than 3 months. The TCR library used RNA extracted from PBMCs. To make TCR beta libraries, researchers used iRepertoire HTBI primers and Arm-PCR of CDR3 regions. One entry per CDR3 protein, called by TCRdb with MiXCR from the multiplex PCR reads. The table has over 350,000 distinct CDR3 sequences, 13% to 15% seen once; the top ten hold about a sixth. This CDR3 region has 17 residues. The V gene's germline CDR1 is ENHRY and CDR2 SYGVKD. J gave up 8 bases and V 0 bases, and 8 bases lay outside the gene matches. The same sample was also studied in work on T cells in Graves' hyperthyroidism and ophthalmopathy.

Sequenced here: peripheral blood mononuclear cells (PBMCs), sampled at new diagnosis, from a patient treated with antithyroid drugs. The rearrangement uses TRBV10-3 and TRBJ2-1; 12 bases are shared with TRBD2. The TCR was taken from a woman aged 45-65 years with Graves disease. The CDR3, as DNA: TGTGCCATCAGTGAGTCGACTAGCGGGAGCGGGGGCGATGAGCAGTTCTTC. Its protein is CAISESTSGSGGDEQFF.